The 28 T cell receptor beta chains reported below all come from one sample, sequenced in a study of blood T cell repertoires in COVID-19. Assay: immunoSEQ multiplex PCR; the TCRdb copy retains only in-frame clones and omits some. The sample shows 61,000 or so clones, 85% to 90% of them seen only once. Material: peripheral blood. The source of these receptors is a woman older than 75 with active COVID-19.

CDR3 in amino acids: CASSLYTGRRTDTQYF. The CDR3 DNA sequence: TGTGCCAGCAGTCTATATACAGGGAGAAGAACAGATACGCAGTATTTT. V and J are TRBV27 and TRBJ2-3; tentatively, D is TRBD1 (6 bases). CDR1 and CDR2 (germline): MNHEY, SMNVEV (reference sequence). Trimming removed 5 bases at V and 3 bases at J, with 18 bases between. The length of the CDR3 is 16 residues.

The chain joins TRBV29-1 to TRBJ2-2; TRBD2 might be the D (6 bases). Per germline, CDR1 SQVTM and CDR2 ANQGSEA. The CDR3 covers 12 residues. V dropped 6 bases and J dropped 7 bases, with 12 bases sitting between them. DNA of the CDR3: TGCAGCGTGAAGGGCGGGGACGGGGAGCTGTTTTTT. It encodes CSVKGGDGELFF.

For the CDR3, the DNA is TGTGCCAGCAGCGAACAGGGGAATCGAGTCAATGAGCAGTTCTTC. As protein: CASSEQGNRVNEQFF. V and J are TRBV7-2 and TRBJ2-1, with 7 bases matching TRBD1. V dropped 5 bases and J dropped 6; count of bases not matched to a gene: 10. CDR1 and CDR2 (germline): SGHTA, FQGNSA. This CDR3 has 15 amino acids.

This sequence joins TRBV3-1 (or the pseudogene TRBV3-2) and TRBJ1-1; 10 bases line up with TRBD1. The CDR3 has 17 amino acids. Germline values: CDR1 LGHDT, CDR2 YNNKEL (reference sequence). V lost 2 bases to trimming and J lost 1 base; unmatched junction nucleotides: 7. The DNA of the CDR3 is TGTGCCAGCAGCCAAACCCGGGACAGGGGATGGAACACTGAAGCTTTCTTT. As protein: CASSQTRDRGWNTEAFF.

The chain has TRBV5-1 and TRBJ2-1, with 8 bases aligning to TRBD2. V was clipped by 0 bases and J by 9 bases; unmatched bases: 8. This CDR3 has 15 amino acids. Germline CDR1 is SGHRS and CDR2 is YFSETQ. CDR3 nucleotides: TGCGCCAGCAGCTTGGCCTTGACTAGCGAGACTGAGCAGTTCTTC. Its protein product is CASSLALTSETEQFF.

This clone was counted a single time. The rearrangement uses TRBV7-2 and TRBJ2-1; D unclear. There are 15 residues in the CDR3. Per germline, CDR1 SGHTA and CDR2 FQGNSA. V gave up 4 bases and J gave up 0 bases, with 10 bases separating them. CDR3 loop: CASSSRRGSYNEQFF. DNA for the CDR3: TGTGCCAGCAGCTCCCGCCGCGGCTCCTACAATGAGCAGTTCTTC.

The chain carries TRBV7-2 and TRBJ2-3; tentative D call: TRBD1 (6 bases). V was clipped by 5 bases and J by 2 bases, with 8 bases between them. Germline V CDR1 and CDR2: SGHTA, FQGNSA. The length of the CDR3 is 13 residues. The CDR3 is CASSRDNTDTQYF. DNA for the CDR3: TGTGCCAGCAGCCGGGACAACACAGATACGCAGTATTTT.

The chain recombines TRBV7-8 with TRBJ1-2; D is ambiguous. The CDR3 contains 14 residues. V was pared by 2 bases and J by 2 bases, with 9 bases between. Germline assignment: CDR1 SGHVS and CDR2 FQNEAQ. The CDR3 DNA follows: TGTGCCAGCAGCTTATTGGACTTAAACTATGGCTACACCTTC. Its protein product is CASSLLDLNYGYTF.

This clone was detected only a few times. The CDR3 protein is CASSLEQGDNQPQHF. CDR3 in DNA: TGTGCCAGCAGCTTAGAGCAGGGGGACAATCAGCCCCAGCATTTT. The J gene is TRBJ1-5, the V gene TRBV7-2; 7 bases match TRBD1. The germline V gene encodes CDR1 SGHTA and CDR2 FQGNSA. This CDR3 has 15 residues. With 1 base clipped from V and 3 bases from J, the junction kept 3 bases outside the gene matches. The whole variable domain, filled in from reference TRBV7-2 and TRBJ1-5, reads GAGVSQSPSNKVTEKGKDVELRCDPISGHTALYWYRQSLGQGLEFLIYFQGNSAPDKSGLPSDRFSAERTGGSVSTLTIQRTQQEDSAVYLCASSLEQGDNQPQHFGDGTRLSIL.

This chain links TRBV5-1 with TRBJ1-1; D is unclear. V was cut by 0 bases and J by 4 bases, with 7 bases left in between. The CDR3 length is 13 residues. Germline CDR1 is SGHRS and CDR2 is YFSETQ. The CDR3 bases are TGCGCCAGCAGCTTGGATCGGGGCACTGAAGCTTTCTTT. Protein: CASSLDRGTEAFF.

This clone has a single count. The CDR3, as DNA: TGCAGCGGGAGACTAGCGGGGGTTCACAATGAGCAGTTCTTC. Protein product: CSGRLAGVHNEQFF. The chain combines TRBV29-1 with TRBJ2-1; 12 bases fit TRBD2. CDR3 length equals 14 residues. CDR1 is SQVTM and CDR2 is ANQGSEA in the germline V gene. The V segment lost 7 bases and the J segment 5 bases; nucleotides outside the gene matches: 6.

The rearrangement uses TRBV4-2 and TRBJ2-3, with D maybe TRBD2 (6 bases). Per the germline V gene, CDR1 is LGHNA and CDR2 is YNFKEQ. The V end was cut by 0 bases, the J end by 4 bases, with 11 bases between. The CDR3 runs to 15 residues. In DNA form, the CDR3 reads TGTGCCAGCAGCCAAGATGGGGGGTTATCAGATACGCAGTATTTT. Translation gives CASSQDGGLSDTQYF.

The gene calls are TRBV11-2 and TRBJ2-1; 10 bases match TRBD2. The CDR3 runs 12 residues. With 5 bases clipped from V and 15 bases from J, the junction kept 7 bases outside the gene matches. The germline V gene has CDR1 SGHAT and CDR2 FQNNGV. In DNA, the CDR3 is TGTGCCAGCAGCCCTCCACTAGCGGGGCCGTTCTTC. It codes for CASSPPLAGPFF.

This clone occurred once. This rearrangement joins TRBV5-1 to TRBJ2-7, with D uncertain. Germline CDR1 SGHRS, CDR2 YFSETQ. This CDR3 has 15 residues. Deletions cut 0 bases from V and 3 bases from J, with 13 bases between. DNA for the CDR3: TGCGCCAGCAGCTTGGCTGGCGGCTTGAGCTACGAGCAGTACTTC. Amino acids: CASSLAGGLSYEQYF.

The chain couples TRBV5-4 to TRBJ2-1, with D uncertain. This CDR3 spans 15 amino acids. The V gene lost 4 bases and the J gene lost 0 bases, with 11 bases spanning the gap. Germline CDR1 reads SGHNT; CDR2 reads YYREEE (reference sequence). The CDR3 loop is CASSLPPGSYNEQFF. As DNA, the CDR3 is TGTGCCAGCAGCCTCCCCCCGGGCTCCTACAATGAGCAGTTCTTC.

The V call is TRBV7-2, the J call TRBJ2-7, with TRBD2 matching 8 bases. CDR3 length: 16 amino acids. Germline V gene data show CDR1 as SGHTA and CDR2 as FQGNSA. The J segment lost 1 base and the V segment lost 5 bases, leaving 10 bases of the junction unmatched. The CDR3 sequence: CASSTSGAGASYEQYF. CDR3 coding DNA: TGTGCCAGCAGCACCTCGGGAGCGGGGGCATCCTACGAGCAGTACTTC.

The chain is built from TRBV19 and TRBJ2-7, with 8 positions matching TRBD1. This CDR3 has 14 residues. Germline trimming cut 4 bases from V and 2 bases from J; bases unmatched to any gene: 4. CDR1 and CDR2 (germline): LNHDA, SQIVND (reference sequence). The CDR3: CASSTGQGPYEQYF. The CDR3 bases are TGTGCCAGTAGTACAGGACAGGGACCCTACGAGCAGTACTTC.

V and J are TRBV3-1 (or the pseudogene TRBV3-2) and TRBJ1-2, with a possible D match to TRBD1 (6 bases). The CDR3 runs 16 residues. Germline V gene sequence: CDR1 LGHDT, CDR2 YNNKEL (reference sequence). V was trimmed by 4 bases and J by 6 bases, leaving 21 bases between them. CDR3 nucleotides: TGTGCCAGCAGCCTGGGGACAATATCTCGTCGTGATGGCTACACCTTC. Translation: CASSLGTISRRDGYTF.

DNA of the CDR3: TGTGCCAGCACCCCCAGGGCTAAGGGGACCGGGGAGCTGTTTTTT. This gives the protein CASTPRAKGTGELFF. This sequence joins TRBV6-2 or TRBV6-3 and TRBJ2-2, with a possible D match to TRBD1 (5 bases). The germline CDR1 and CDR2 sequences are MNHEY and SVGEGT. The CDR3 totals 15 residues. Trimming removed 7 bases at V and 5 bases at J, with 17 bases between.

This clone was counted once. This sequence joins TRBV7-3 and TRBJ2-1; tentative D call: TRBD2 (5 bases). The CDR3 loop spans 17 amino acids. Germline-derived CDR1 and CDR2 are SGHTA and FQGTGA. V was clipped by 1 base and J by 2 bases, with 15 bases between them. The CDR3 here is CASSLNPTSLTYNEQFF. CDR3 bases: TGTGCCAGCAGCTTAAACCCCACTAGTTTAACCTACAATGAGCAGTTCTTC.

The chain links TRBV6-6 to TRBJ1-5; D not certain. The CDR3 has 14 residues. The germline gives CDR1 MNHNY, CDR2 SVGAGI (reference sequence). V was clipped by 6 bases and J by 2 bases, with 11 bases between them. CDR3 in amino acids: CASSPPGRNQPQHF. As DNA, the CDR3 is TGTGCCAGCAGCCCACCCGGTCGCAATCAGCCCCAGCATTTT.

This clone was seen ten or more times. The V gene is TRBV7-3, the J gene TRBJ2-1; 8 bases match TRBD2. Germline V lookup: CDR1 SGHTA, CDR2 FQGTGA. The CDR3 covers 16 residues. The V gene end was trimmed by 6 bases and the J gene end by 0 bases; junction bases not matched to a gene: 7. The CDR3 nucleotides are TGTGCCAGCAGTCGACTAGCGAGTTCCTCCTACAATGAGCAGTTCTTC. Its protein product is CASSRLASSSYNEQFF.

The rearrangement uses TRBV7-3 and TRBJ2-1; 9 positions agree with TRBD2. The CDR3 loop spans 12 amino acids. Germline V gives CDR1 SGHTA, CDR2 FQGTGA. The junction had 3 bases not matched to a gene; V was cut back by 5 bases and J by 10 bases. DNA of the CDR3: TGTGCCAGCAGCCGTAGCGGGGGAGAGCAGTTCTTC. This gives the protein CASSRSGGEQFF.

The chain joins TRBV7-9 to TRBJ2-3; TRBD1 matches 10 bases. Trimming at V came to 5 bases and at J to 6 bases, leaving 23 bases not matched to a gene. Germline V gene lookup returns CDR1 SEHNR and CDR2 FQNEAQ (reference sequence). The CDR3 has 20 residues. The CDR3 DNA reads TGTGCCAGCAGCACTGAGGGACAGGGGAGGCGGGGGTCCCGGGTCGATACGCAGTATTTT. Protein: CASSTEGQGRRGSRVDTQYF.

The chain uses TRBV27 and TRBJ2-3; TRBD1 matches at 9 bases. Trimming removed 4 bases from V and 6 bases from J; junction bases left unmatched: 5. The germline CDR1 and CDR2 sequences are MNHEY and SMNVEV (reference sequence). The CDR3 contains 14 residues. CDR3: CASSSRTGADTQYF. CDR3 nucleotide sequence: TGTGCCAGCAGTTCCCGGACAGGGGCCGATACGCAGTATTTT.

This chain joins TRBV2 and TRBJ2-2; D might be TRBD2 (6 bases). Germline loops: CDR1 SNHLY, CDR2 FYNNEI. The CDR3 length is 16 residues. The germline V and J ends were trimmed by 0 bases and 4 bases, with 12 bases remaining between them. The CDR3 DNA follows: TGTGCCAGCAGTGAAGCAAGGGCAGCGGGCACCGGGGAGCTGTTTTTT. Translation: CASSEARAAGTGELFF.

This rearrangement joins TRBV27 to TRBJ2-3, with 7 bases lining up with TRBD1. The V gene's germline CDR1 is MNHEY and CDR2 SMNVEV (reference sequence). The CDR3 has 17 amino acids. The V gene end was trimmed by 2 bases and the J gene end by 1 base; junction bases not matched to a gene: 9. CDR3 protein: CASSLGYRGSGTDTQYF. CDR3 nucleotides: TGTGCCAGCAGTTTAGGCTACAGGGGTTCGGGCACAGATACGCAGTATTTT.

V gene TRBV4-3 combines with J gene TRBJ1-3; 8 positions agree with TRBD1. Germline-derived CDR1 and CDR2 are LGHNA and YSLEER. The CDR3 is made up of 15 amino acids. V lost 4 bases and J lost 4; bases outside the gene matches: 6. CDR3 DNA sequence: TGCGCCAGCAGCCTTCGGACAGGGATAGGAAACACCATATATTTT. This gives the protein CASSLRTGIGNTIYF.